Here is one T cell receptor (beta chain) with its context. These data are taken from a study of T-cell memory formation after mild COVID-19. TCRdb reprocessed the 5' RACE reads with MiXCR, giving one entry per CDR3 protein. This sample has approximately 98,000 distinct CDR3 sequences; 15% to 20% occur once, and the top ten carry approximately 5.5%. V shed 4 bases and J shed 3 bases, with 11 bases lying between them. CDR3 length equals 13 residues. Germline V gene sequence: CDR1 DFQATT, CDR2 SNEGSKA (reference sequence). The rearrangement links TRBV20-1 to TRBJ2-3; D gene ambiguous. Sequencing input: PBMCs or a T cell subset sorted from them (not recorded which). The sequence derives from a man aged 18 to 30 who had mild COVID-19 (a few samples of this study predate the infection). Cell type and time point are not known. The CDR3 spells CSAKASLTDTQYF. CDR3 coding DNA: TGCAGTGCTAAAGCCAGCCTTACAGATACGCAGTATTTT.